This T cell receptor (beta chain) was retrieved from a study of beta chain bispecific antibodies for T cell cancers. For the study at large: TRBV sequencing of surviving healthy T cells measured each family's depletion.

Findings and limits, study-wide: Normal T cells contributed less of the targeted TRBV signal than the leukemia cells did.

Blood mononuclear cells were expanded for 2 to 3 days using either OKT3 anti-CD3 antibody or CD3/CD28 beads. Approximately 5 x 10^4 normal T cells were cocultured with approximately 5 x 10^4 target cells and bispecific antibody. In this sample, this clonotype turned up many times. Its antigen is as yet unknown. Clonotypes were quantified using unique molecular identifier barcodes. TCRdb fed the 5' RACE reads into MiXCR, producing one record per CDR3 protein. In the table there are about 18,000 distinct CDR3 sequences, less than 2.5% of which are singletons. The sequence was collected from a human donor in good health. Some clones in this sample may be carry-over from other donors' samples. The sample comprised healthy donor T cells cultured with leukemia cells.

The CDR3 DNA reads as TGTGCCAGCTCGCGGAGCACAGATACGCAGTATTTT. Translating gives CASSRSTDTQYF. V is TRBV12-3 or TRBV12-4 and J is TRBJ2-3, with D unresolved. Trimming removed 8 bases from V and 0 bases from J, with 6 bases in between. The CDR3 runs to 12 residues.